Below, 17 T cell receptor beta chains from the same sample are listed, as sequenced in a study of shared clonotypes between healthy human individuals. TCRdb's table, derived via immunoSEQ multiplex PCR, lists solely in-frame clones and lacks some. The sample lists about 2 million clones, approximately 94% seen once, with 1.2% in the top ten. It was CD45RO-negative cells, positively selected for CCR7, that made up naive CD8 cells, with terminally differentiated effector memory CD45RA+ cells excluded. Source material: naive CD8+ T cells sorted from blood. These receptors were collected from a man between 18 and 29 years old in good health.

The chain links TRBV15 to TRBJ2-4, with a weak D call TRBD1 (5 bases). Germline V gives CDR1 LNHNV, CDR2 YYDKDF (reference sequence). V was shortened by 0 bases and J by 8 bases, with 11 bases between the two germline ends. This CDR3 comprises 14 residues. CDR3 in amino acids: CATSRDLSRDIQYF. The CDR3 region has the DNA TGTGCCACCAGCAGAGATCTAAGCAGGGACATTCAGTACTTC. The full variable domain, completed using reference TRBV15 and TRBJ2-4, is DAMVIQNPRYQVTQFGKPVTLSCSQTLNHNVMYWYQQKSSQAPKLLFHYYDKDFNNEADTPDNFQSRRPNTSFCFLDIRSPGLGDTAMYLCATSRDLSRDIQYFGAGTRLSVL.

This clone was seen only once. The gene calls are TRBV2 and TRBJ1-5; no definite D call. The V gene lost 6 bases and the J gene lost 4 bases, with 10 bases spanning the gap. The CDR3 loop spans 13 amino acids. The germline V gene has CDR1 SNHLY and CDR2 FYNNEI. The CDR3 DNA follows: TGTGCCAGCAGACCCCCGGAGAATCAGCCCCAGCATTTT. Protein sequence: CASRPPENQPQHF.

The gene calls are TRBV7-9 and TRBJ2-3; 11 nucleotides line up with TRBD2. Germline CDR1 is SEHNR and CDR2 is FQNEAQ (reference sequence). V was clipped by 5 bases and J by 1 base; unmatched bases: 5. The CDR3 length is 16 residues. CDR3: CASSPVLAGGTDTQYF. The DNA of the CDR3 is TGTGCCAGCAGCCCAGTACTAGCGGGGGGCACAGATACGCAGTATTTT.

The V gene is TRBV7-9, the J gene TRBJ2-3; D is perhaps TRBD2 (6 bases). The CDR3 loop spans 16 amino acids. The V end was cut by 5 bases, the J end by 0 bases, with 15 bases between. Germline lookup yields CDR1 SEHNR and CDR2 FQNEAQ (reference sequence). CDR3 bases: TGTGCCAGCAGCCCGAACCCGACTAGAAGCACAGATACGCAGTATTTT. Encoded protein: CASSPNPTRSTDTQYF.

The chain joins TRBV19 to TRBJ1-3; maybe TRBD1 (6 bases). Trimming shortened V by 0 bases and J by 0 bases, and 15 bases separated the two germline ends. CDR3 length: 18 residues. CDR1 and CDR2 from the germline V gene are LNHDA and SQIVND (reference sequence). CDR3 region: CASSIEGTTSRSGNTIYF. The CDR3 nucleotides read TGTGCCAGTAGTATAGAGGGGACAACCTCTCGCTCTGGAAACACCATATATTTT.

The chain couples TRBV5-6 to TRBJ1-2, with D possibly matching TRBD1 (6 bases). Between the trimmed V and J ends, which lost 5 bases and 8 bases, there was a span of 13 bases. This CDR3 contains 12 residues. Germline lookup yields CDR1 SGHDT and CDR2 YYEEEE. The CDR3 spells CASSAGAEGYTF. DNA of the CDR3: TGTGCCAGCAGTGCAGGGGCGGAGGGCTACACCTTC.

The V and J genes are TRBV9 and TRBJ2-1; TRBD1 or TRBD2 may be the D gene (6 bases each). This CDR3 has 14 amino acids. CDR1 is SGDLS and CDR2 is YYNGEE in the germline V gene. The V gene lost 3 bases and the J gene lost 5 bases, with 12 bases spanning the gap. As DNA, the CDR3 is TGTGCCAGCAGCGGGGGGGCTGGCAACAATGAGCAGTTCTTC. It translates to CASSGGAGNNEQFF.

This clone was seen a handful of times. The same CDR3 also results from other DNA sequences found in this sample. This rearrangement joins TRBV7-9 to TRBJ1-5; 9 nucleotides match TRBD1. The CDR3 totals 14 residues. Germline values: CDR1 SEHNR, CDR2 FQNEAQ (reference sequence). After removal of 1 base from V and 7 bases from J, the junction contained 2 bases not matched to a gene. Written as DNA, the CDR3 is TGTGCCAGCAGCTTAGGGACAGGGGACCAGCCCCAGCATTTT. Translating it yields CASSLGTGDQPQHF.

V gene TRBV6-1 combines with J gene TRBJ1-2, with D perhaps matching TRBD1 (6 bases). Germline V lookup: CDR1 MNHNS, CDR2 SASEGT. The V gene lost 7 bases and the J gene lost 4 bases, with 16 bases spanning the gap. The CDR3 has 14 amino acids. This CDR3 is CASTPGGLGYGYTF. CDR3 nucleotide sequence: TGTGCCAGCACCCCCGGGGGGCTCGGCTATGGCTACACCTTC.

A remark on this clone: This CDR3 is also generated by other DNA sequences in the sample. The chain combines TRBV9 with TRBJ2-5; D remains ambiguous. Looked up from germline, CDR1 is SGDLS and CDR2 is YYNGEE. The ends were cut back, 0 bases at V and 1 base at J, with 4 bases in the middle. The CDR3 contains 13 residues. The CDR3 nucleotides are TGTGCCAGCAGCGTAGGACTCCAAGAGACCCAGTACTTC. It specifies CASSVGLQETQYF.

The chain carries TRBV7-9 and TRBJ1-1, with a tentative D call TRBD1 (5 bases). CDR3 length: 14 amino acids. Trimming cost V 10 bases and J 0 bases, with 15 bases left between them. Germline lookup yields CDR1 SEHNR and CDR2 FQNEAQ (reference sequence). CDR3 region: CATTDKGMNTEAFF. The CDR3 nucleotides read TGTGCCACCACGGACAAGGGAATGAACACTGAAGCTTTCTTT. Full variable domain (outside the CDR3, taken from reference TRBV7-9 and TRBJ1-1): DTGVSQNPRHKITKRGQNVTFRCDPISEHNRLYWYRQTLGQGPEFLTYFQNEAQLEKSRLLSDRFSAERPKGSFSTLEIQRTEQGDSAMYLCATTDKGMNTEAFFGQGTRLTVV.

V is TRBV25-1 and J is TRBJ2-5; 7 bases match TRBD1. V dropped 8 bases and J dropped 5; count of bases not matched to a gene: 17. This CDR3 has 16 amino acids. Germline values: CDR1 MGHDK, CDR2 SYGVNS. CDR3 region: CASGPGTAPLEETQYF. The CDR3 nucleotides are TGTGCCAGCGGACCGGGGACAGCCCCGCTAGAGGAGACCCAGTACTTC.

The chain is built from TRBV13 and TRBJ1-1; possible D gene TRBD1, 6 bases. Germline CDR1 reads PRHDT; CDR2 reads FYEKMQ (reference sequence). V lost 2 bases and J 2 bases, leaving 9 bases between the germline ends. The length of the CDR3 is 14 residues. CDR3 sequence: CASSLLGHNTEAFF. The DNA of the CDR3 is TGTGCCAGCAGCTTATTGGGACACAACACTGAAGCTTTCTTT. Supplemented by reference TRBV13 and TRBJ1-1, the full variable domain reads AAGVIQSPRHLIKEKRETATLKCYPIPRHDTVYWYQQGPGQDPQFLISFYEKMQSDKGSIPDRFSAQQFSDYHSELNMSSLELGDSALYFCASSLLGHNTEAFFGQGTRLTVV.

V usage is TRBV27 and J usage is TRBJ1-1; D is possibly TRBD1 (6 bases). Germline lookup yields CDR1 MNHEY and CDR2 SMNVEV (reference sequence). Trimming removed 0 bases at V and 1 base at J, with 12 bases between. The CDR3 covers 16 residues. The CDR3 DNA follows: TGTGCCAGCAGTTTATCAAGGGGGGGCGGGAACACTGAAGCTTTCTTT. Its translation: CASSLSRGGGNTEAFF.

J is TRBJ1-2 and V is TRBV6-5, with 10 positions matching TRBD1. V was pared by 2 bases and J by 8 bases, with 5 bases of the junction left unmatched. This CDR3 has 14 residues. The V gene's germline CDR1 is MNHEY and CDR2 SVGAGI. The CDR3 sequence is CASSYGQGVKGYTF. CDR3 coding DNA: TGTGCCAGCAGTTACGGACAGGGGGTAAAAGGCTACACCTTC.

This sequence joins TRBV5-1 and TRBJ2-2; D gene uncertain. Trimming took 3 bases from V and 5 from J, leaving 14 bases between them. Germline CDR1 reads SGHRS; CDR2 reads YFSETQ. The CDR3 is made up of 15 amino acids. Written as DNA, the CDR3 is TGCGCCAGCAGCTCCGCGACCCGTGAGACCGGGGAGCTGTTTTTT. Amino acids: CASSSATRETGELFF.

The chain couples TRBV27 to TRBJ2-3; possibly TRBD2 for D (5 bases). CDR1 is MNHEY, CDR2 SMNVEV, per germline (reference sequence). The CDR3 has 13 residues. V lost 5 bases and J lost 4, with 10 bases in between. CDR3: CASSPGNPDTQYF. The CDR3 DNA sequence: TGTGCCAGCAGTCCCGGGAACCCAGATACGCAGTATTTT.